What follows are 14 T cell receptor beta chains derived from one specimen sequenced in a study of response to subunit inactivated influenza vaccine. TCRdb redid the calling of the RT-PCR reads with MiXCR, one entry per CDR3 protein. The sample lists hundreds of thousands of distinct CDR3 sequences; approximately 7.1% were seen once. The sequencing here drew on PBMCs from blood, taken roughly 24 months after vaccination. The receptors were gathered from a man between 50 and 69 years old who received an inactivated influenza vaccine.

This clonotype turned up a few times. The chain couples TRBV7-6 to TRBJ2-3, with 9 nucleotides matching TRBD2. Germline V CDR1 and CDR2: SGHVS, FNYEAQ. V gave up 2 bases and J gave up 5 bases; unmatched junction bases: 8. The CDR3 is 16 amino acids. CDR3: CASSLTGGGAIDTQYF. The CDR3 DNA reads TGTGCCAGCAGCTTAACTGGCGGGGGGGCCATAGATACGCAGTATTTT. Filled out from reference TRBV7-6 and TRBJ2-3, the complete variable domain reads GAGVSQSPRYKVTKRGQDVALRCDPISGHVSLYWYRQALGQGPEFLTYFNYEAQQDKSGLPNDRFSAERPEGSISTLTIQRTEQRDSAMYRCASSLTGGGAIDTQYFGPGTRLTVL.

The chain carries TRBV9 and TRBJ2-5, with no clear D. The CDR3 contains 14 residues. The germline CDR1 and CDR2 sequences are SGDLS and YYNGEE. V was pared by 0 bases and J by 5 bases, with 11 bases between. In DNA, the CDR3 is TGTGCCAGCAGCGTAGGGGTTAGCCGGGAGACCCAGTACTTC. Translation: CASSVGVSRETQYF.

This clonotype was seen at least ten times. The genes are TRBV20-1 and TRBJ2-5; perhaps TRBD2 as D (6 bases). CDR3 length: 14 residues. The V gene's germline CDR1 is DFQATT and CDR2 SNEGSKA (reference sequence). The V end lost 0 bases, the J end lost 2 bases, and 10 bases lay between the germline ends. CDR3 region: CSAREGGRQETQYF. The CDR3 DNA reads as TGCAGTGCTAGAGAGGGGGGACGACAAGAGACCCAGTACTTC.

This clonotype turned up a few times. The rearrangement links TRBV7-2 to TRBJ1-4; unclear D gene. This CDR3 has 12 amino acids. The germline V gene has CDR1 SGHTA and CDR2 FQGNSA. Trimming left V 1 base short and J 10 bases short, with 7 bases between. CDR3 amino acids: CASSLDAGKLFF. Written as DNA, the CDR3 is TGTGCCAGCAGCTTAGATGCTGGAAAACTGTTTTTT.

This clonotype was seen only a few times. The J gene is TRBJ1-1, the V gene TRBV12-3 or TRBV12-4, with D unresolved. V lost 5 bases and J lost 6, with 10 bases in between. The CDR3 contains 12 residues. CDR3: CASSLLPSEAFF. The CDR3, as DNA: TGTGCCAGCAGTCTCCTCCCCTCTGAAGCTTTCTTT.

The chain couples TRBV7-2 to TRBJ2-7, with TRBD2 identical over 8 bases. Germline lookup yields CDR1 SGHTA and CDR2 FQGNSA. The CDR3 loop spans 14 amino acids. V was clipped by 6 bases and J by 0 bases; unmatched bases: 4. The CDR3 protein is CASRTSGSSYEQYF. The CDR3, as DNA: TGTGCCAGCAGGACGAGCGGGAGCTCCTACGAGCAGTACTTC.

This clonotype has just a few counts. The chain links TRBV10-2 to TRBJ2-5; perhaps TRBD1 as D (6 bases). CDR1 is WSHSY, CDR2 SAAADI, per germline. V lost 2 bases and J lost 2, with 15 bases in between. This CDR3 region has 16 residues. The CDR3 DNA reads as TGCGCCAGCAGTGAGCCATCCCTAGGGGGACAAGAGACCCAGTACTTC. Amino acids: CASSEPSLGGQETQYF.

This chain uses TRBV10-3 with TRBJ2-1, with 8 bases matching TRBD2. The germline V gene encodes CDR1 ENHRY and CDR2 SYGVKD. Trimming cost V 6 bases and J 3 bases; bases outside gene matches: 1. The length of the CDR3 is 13 residues. The CDR3 loop is CAISTSGYNEQFF. The CDR3 DNA sequence: TGTGCCATCAGCACTAGCGGCTACAATGAGCAGTTCTTC.

This chain joins TRBV28 and TRBJ2-1; D could derive from TRBD1 or TRBD2 (5 bases each). The CDR3 has 15 amino acids. CDR1 and CDR2 from the germline V gene are MDHEN and SYDVKM. The germline V and J ends were trimmed by 3 bases and 9 bases, with 18 bases remaining between them. The DNA of the CDR3 is TGTGCCAGCAGTTTCTCGGGACGGACCTTTGGTGAGCAGTTCTTC. Its translation: CASSFSGRTFGEQFF.

This clonotype was counted ten times or more. The rearrangement links TRBV6-1 to TRBJ2-7; 11 nucleotides line up with TRBD1. Trimming removed 2 bases from V and 4 bases from J; junction bases left unmatched: 13. CDR3 length: 18 amino acids. CDR1 and CDR2 from the germline V gene are MNHNS and SASEGT. CDR3 nucleotides: TGTGCCAGCAGTGAACCTTGGACAGGGGGCAGAGGAAGGTACGAGCAGTACTTC. This gives the protein CASSEPWTGGRGRYEQYF.

This clonotype was counted only a few times. For the CDR3, the DNA is TGTGCCAGCAGGACCGGGACACTCTCTTATGAGCAGTTCTTC. It codes for CASRTGTLSYEQFF. The chain is built from TRBV12-3 or TRBV12-4 and TRBJ2-1, with D maybe TRBD1 (6 bases). V gave up 6 bases and J gave up 8 bases, with 17 bases separating them. The CDR3 totals 14 residues.

This clonotype was detected ten times or more. The chain links TRBV15 to TRBJ2-7; the D gene is possibly TRBD1 (5 bases). Trimming took off 4 bases at V and 1 base at J, with 17 bases between the two ends. The CDR3 covers 16 residues. The germline CDR1 and CDR2 sequences are LNHNV and YYDKDF (reference sequence). The CDR3: CATSTPGAGLSYEQYF. The CDR3 nucleotides read TGTGCCACCAGCACCCCTGGGGCAGGTCTTTCCTACGAGCAGTACTTC.

This clonotype was seen many times. The CDR3 protein is CSAMTGGAIGQPQHF. As DNA, the CDR3 is TGCAGTGCAATGACAGGGGGCGCGATTGGTCAGCCCCAGCATTTT. The gene calls are TRBV20-1 and TRBJ1-5; TRBD1 matches at 10 bases. V lost 6 bases and J lost 6; bases outside the gene matches: 11. Germline V gene data show CDR1 as DFQATT and CDR2 as SNEGSKA (reference sequence). The CDR3 consists of 15 residues.

The chain couples TRBV27 to TRBJ2-2, with 9 positions matching TRBD1. CDR1 MNHEY and CDR2 SMNVEV come from the germline V gene (reference sequence). This CDR3 spans 15 amino acids. V was pared by 6 bases and J by 7 bases, with 9 bases of the junction left unmatched. CDR3 nucleotides: TGTGCCAGCAGGCCCAACAGGGGGCAAGGCGGGGAGCTGTTTTTT. As protein: CASRPNRGQGGELFF.